The 14 T cell receptor beta chains below all came from one sample that was sequenced in a study of CD8+ T cells in alopecia areata. CD4+ cells belonging to roughly 5 patients, who were in the biomarker study, were further sorted into CD25+CD127- cells. RNA was isolated and reverse transcribed to cDNA, the sequencing template. Sequencing was performed with immunoSEQ multiplex PCR; in TCRdb, only in-frame clones are kept and a portion is missing. The table has roughly 14,000 clones, around 50% seen once. The sample taken for sequencing was CD4+ Tregs sorted from blood. The receptors shown here come from a human donor with alopecia areata.

J is TRBJ2-7 and V is TRBV29-1; D tentatively fits TRBD1 or TRBD2 (6 bases each). This CDR3 has 14 residues. Germline-derived CDR1 and CDR2 are SQVTM and ANQGSEA. The ends were cut back, 7 bases at V and 5 bases at J, with 21 bases in the middle. This CDR3 is CSGQAVGGLNEQYF. Written as DNA, the CDR3 is TGCAGCGGCCAAGCCGTAGGGGGGCTTAACGAGCAGTACTTC.

This chain links TRBV5-1 with TRBJ1-2; D remains unclear. The CDR3 has 15 amino acids. Germline V gives CDR1 SGHRS, CDR2 YFSETQ. V dropped 5 bases and J dropped 8 bases, with 22 bases sitting between them. CDR3 loop: CASSPDLGRFGGYTF. The CDR3 DNA follows: TGCGCCAGCAGTCCGGACCTCGGGCGCTTTGGCGGCTACACCTTC. Full variable domain (rest looked up from reference TRBV5-1 and TRBJ1-2): KAGVTQTPRYLIKTRGQQVTLSCSPISGHRSVSWYQQTPGQGLQFLFEYFSETQRNKGNFPGRFSGRQFSNSRSEMNVSTLELGDSALYLCASSPDLGRFGGYTFGSGTRLTVV.

The chain couples TRBV4-1 to TRBJ2-5; D unresolved. Germline CDR1 MGHRA, CDR2 YSYEKL. V gave up 0 bases and J gave up 0 bases, with 11 bases separating them. This CDR3 is built from 16 residues. The CDR3 nucleotides read TGCGCCAGCAGCCAAGACCCTATCGCCCACCAAGAGACCCAGTACTTC. As protein: CASSQDPIAHQETQYF.

V and J are TRBV27 and TRBJ2-1; a weak D match, TRBD1 (6 bases). The V gene lost 1 base and the J gene lost 1 base, with 11 bases spanning the gap. Germline V gene lookup returns CDR1 MNHEY and CDR2 SMNVEV (reference sequence). CDR3 length: 16 residues. The CDR3: CASSLFAGTSYNEQFF. The CDR3 DNA follows: TGTGCCAGCAGTTTATTTGCCGGGACATCCTACAATGAGCAGTTCTTC.

The V call is TRBV2, the J call TRBJ2-1; D is unresolved. This CDR3 is 14 amino acids long. Looked up from germline, CDR1 is SNHLY and CDR2 is FYNNEI. The V gene lost 8 bases and the J gene lost 7 bases, with 18 bases spanning the gap. The CDR3 coding sequence is TGTGCCAGCCTGGGTCTCGCGTTCGGGAATGAGCAGTTCTTC. The encoded protein is CASLGLAFGNEQFF.

This clone rates as medium-sized (0.01 to 0.1%). V gene TRBV28 combines with J gene TRBJ2-3, with 8 bases lining up with TRBD2. This CDR3 has 14 amino acids. V shed 6 bases and J 4 bases; nucleotides not matched to a gene: 6. Germline V gives CDR1 MDHEN, CDR2 SYDVKM. The CDR3 spells CASRVREGADTQYF. Here the CDR3 DNA reads TGTGCCAGCAGAGTACGGGAGGGGGCAGATACGCAGTATTTT.

V usage is TRBV27 and J usage is TRBJ1-2; D gene uncertain. The CDR3 runs 11 residues. Germline V CDR1 and CDR2: MNHEY, SMNVEV (reference sequence). V dropped 7 bases and J dropped 6 bases, with 9 bases sitting between them. The CDR3 protein is CASKDRNGYTF. CDR3 nucleotide sequence: TGTGCCAGCAAGGATCGGAATGGCTACACCTTC.

This clone ranks as medium-sized. The chain joins TRBV4-1 to TRBJ2-3, with D perhaps matching TRBD1 or TRBD2 (6 bases each). Germline lookup yields CDR1 MGHRA and CDR2 YSYEKL. The CDR3 is 14 amino acids. The ends were cut back, 4 bases at V and 6 bases at J, with 14 bases in the middle. For the CDR3, the DNA is TGCGCCAGCAGCCCTCCGGGGGCGCCGGATACGCAGTATTTT. It yields the protein CASSPPGAPDTQYF.

V is TRBV10-3 and J is TRBJ1-4; 8 positions agree with TRBD1. The CDR3 runs 14 residues. CDR1 and CDR2 (germline): ENHRY, SYGVKD. V trimming: 6 bases; J trimming: 6 bases; junction bases outside the gene matches: 6. Here the CDR3 reads CAIRGGQGDEKLFF. CDR3 coding DNA: TGTGCCATCAGGGGCGGACAGGGCGATGAAAAACTGTTTTTT.

The chain employs TRBV7-3 and TRBJ2-2; D is uncertain. This CDR3 region has 15 residues. The V and J ends lost 5 bases and 4 bases respectively, with 14 bases between them. Germline V gene data show CDR1 as SGHTA and CDR2 as FQGTGA. CDR3 DNA sequence: TGTGCCAGCAGCCTGGGTCACCTCAGCACCGGGGAGCTGTTTTTT. This translates into CASSLGHLSTGELFF.

By its share, this clone is medium-sized. This sequence joins TRBV4-1 and TRBJ2-3; 12 bases align to TRBD2. CDR3 length equals 18 residues. After removal of 0 bases from V and 2 bases from J, the junction contained 6 bases not matched to a gene. Germline loops: CDR1 MGHRA, CDR2 YSYEKL. The CDR3 loop reads CASSQERRLAGDTDTQYF. The CDR3 DNA follows: TGCGCCAGCAGCCAAGAAAGGCGACTAGCGGGAGACACAGATACGCAGTATTTT.

The CDR3 DNA follows: TGTGCCAGTAGGAGACGAGGGGAATGGGGAAATTCACCCCTCCACTTT. As protein: CASRRRGEWGNSPLHF. The chain recombines TRBV19 with TRBJ1-6, with D perhaps TRBD1 (5 bases). Per the germline V gene, CDR1 is LNHDA and CDR2 is SQIVND (reference sequence). The CDR3 totals 16 residues. V lost 6 bases and J lost 7, with 19 bases in between.

This clone was picked up a small number of times. This CDR3 is CASSLGGQGTLEAFF. Here the CDR3 DNA reads TGCGCCAGCAGCTTGGGGGGACAGGGGACCCTTGAAGCTTTCTTT. The chain recombines TRBV5-1 with TRBJ1-1; 10 bases fit TRBD1. The CDR3 length is 15 residues. Germline CDR1 SGHRS, CDR2 YFSETQ. The J segment lost 7 bases and the V segment lost 0 bases, leaving 6 bases of the junction unmatched.

The chain carries TRBV6-1 and TRBJ2-3; 8 nucleotides line up with TRBD2. With V trimmed by 6 bases and J by 11 bases, 16 bases remained unmatched. CDR3 size: 15 residues. Per the germline V gene, CDR1 is MNHNS and CDR2 is SASEGT. The CDR3: CASRPPGLEPRRQYF. CDR3 DNA: TGTGCCAGCAGACCCCCGGGACTAGAGCCCCGACGGCAGTATTTT.